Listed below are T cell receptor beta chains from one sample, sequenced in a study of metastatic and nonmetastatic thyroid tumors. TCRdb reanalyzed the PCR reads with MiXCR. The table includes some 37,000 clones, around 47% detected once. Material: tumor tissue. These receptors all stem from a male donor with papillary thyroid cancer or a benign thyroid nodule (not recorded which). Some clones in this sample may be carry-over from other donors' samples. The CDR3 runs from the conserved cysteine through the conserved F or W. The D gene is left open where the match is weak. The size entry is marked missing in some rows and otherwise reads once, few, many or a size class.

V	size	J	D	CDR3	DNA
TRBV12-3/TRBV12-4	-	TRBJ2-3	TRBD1	CASETGTGGLTDTQYF	TGTGCCAGCGAGACCGGGACAGGGGGTCTCACAGATACGCAGTATTTT
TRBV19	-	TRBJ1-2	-	CASSINIVQGFYGYTF	TGTGCCAGTAGTATCAATATAGTACAGGGTTTCTACGGCTACACCTTC
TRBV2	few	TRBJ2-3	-	CASRPNQRATQYF	TGTGCCAGCAGGCCCAACCAGCGGGCAACGCAGTATTTT
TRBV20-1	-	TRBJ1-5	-	CSARSGNSNQPQHF	TGCAGTGCTAGATCCGGGAATAGCAATCAGCCCCAGCATTTT
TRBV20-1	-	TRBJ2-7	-	CSASSYNARRVSEQYF	TGCAGTGCTAGCTCGTATAACGCCCGAAGAGTATCCGAGCAGTACTTC
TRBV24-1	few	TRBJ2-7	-	CATSDLADLDCYSYEQYF	TGTGCCACCAGTGATTTGGCCGACCTAGACTGTTACTCCTACGAGCAGTACTTC
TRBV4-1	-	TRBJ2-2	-	CASSQEVPPGDTGELFF	TGCGCCAGCAGCCAAGAGGTGCCCCCGGGCGACACCGGGGAGCTGTTTTTT
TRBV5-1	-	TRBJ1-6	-	CASSFLSSGQIPYNSPLHF	TGCGCCAGCAGCTTCTTATCGTCGGGACAAATCCCCTATAATTCACCCCTCCACTTT
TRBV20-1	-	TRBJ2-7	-	CSARDRLRSSYEQYF	TGCAGTGCTAGAGATCGGCTCCGGAGCTCCTACGAGCAGTACTTC
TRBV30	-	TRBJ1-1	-	CAWSAGETTEAFF	TGTGCCTGGAGTGCCGGGGAGACCACTGAAGCTTTCTTT
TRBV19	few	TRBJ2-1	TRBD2	CASSIPAGGYNEQFF	TGTGCCAGTAGTATCCCAGCGGGAGGATACAATGAGCAGTTCTTC
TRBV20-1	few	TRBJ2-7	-	CSARTREQYF	TGCAGTGCCAGGACCCGCGAGCAGTACTTC
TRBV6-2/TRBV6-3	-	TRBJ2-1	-	CARRGDNSYNEQFF	TGTGCCAGGCGAGGGGATAACTCCTACAATGAGCAGTTCTTC
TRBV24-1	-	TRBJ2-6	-	CATRGSTGTGANVLTF	TGTGCCACCAGGGGTTCAACAGGGACTGGGGCCAACGTCCTGACTTTC
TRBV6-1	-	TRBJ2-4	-	CASATGTINIQYF	TGTGCCAGCGCTACAGGGACTATAAACATTCAGTACTTC
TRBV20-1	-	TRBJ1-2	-	CSASPSVGQGSYGYTF	TGCAGTGCTAGCCCATCGGTTGGGCAGGGATCCTATGGCTACACCTTC